What follows are 2 T cell receptor beta chains derived from one specimen sequenced in a study of Graves' ophthalmopathy and Graves' hyperthyroidism. The sequenced template was RNA, covering the TCR beta CDR3 region. HTBI-primed first-round RT-PCR preceded second-round multiplex PCR. TCRdb called the multiplex PCR reads again in MiXCR, with one record for every CDR3 protein. Counted here are approximately 700,000 distinct CDR3 sequences, roughly two fifths occurring once; the ten biggest clones make up approximately 43%. The sample taken for sequencing was peripheral blood. These receptors were taken from an adult man with Graves' ophthalmopathy.

This clonotype was detected only a few times. The chain links TRBV14 to TRBJ2-7, with D unclear. The CDR3 has 14 residues. Germline CDR1 SGHDN, CDR2 FVKESK. Trimming removed 8 bases at V and 2 bases at J, with 16 bases between. The CDR3 coding sequence is TGTGCCAGCTCACCCGACGGTACCCCCTACGAGCAGTACTTC. Translated, it gives CASSPDGTPYEQYF.

The chain combines TRBV7-9 with TRBJ2-7; D is undetermined. The V gene lost 7 bases and the J gene lost 6 bases, with 13 bases spanning the gap. CDR1 is SEHNR, CDR2 FQNEAQ, per germline (reference sequence). The CDR3 is 12 amino acids. The CDR3: CASTFHPGEQYF. The CDR3 nucleotides read TGTGCCAGCACCTTCCATCCGGGCGAGCAGTACTTC.